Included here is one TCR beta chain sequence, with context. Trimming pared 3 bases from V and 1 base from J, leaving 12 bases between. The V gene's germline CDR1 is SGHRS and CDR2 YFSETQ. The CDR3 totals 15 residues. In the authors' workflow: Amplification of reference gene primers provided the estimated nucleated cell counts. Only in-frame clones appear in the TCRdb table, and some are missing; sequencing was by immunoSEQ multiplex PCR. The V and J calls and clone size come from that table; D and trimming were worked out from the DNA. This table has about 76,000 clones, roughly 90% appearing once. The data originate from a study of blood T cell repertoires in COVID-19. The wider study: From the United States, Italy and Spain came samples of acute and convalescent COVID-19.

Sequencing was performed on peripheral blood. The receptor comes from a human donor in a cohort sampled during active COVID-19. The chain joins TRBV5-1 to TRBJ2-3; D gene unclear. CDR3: CASSSRVFRTDTQYF. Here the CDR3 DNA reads TGCGCCAGCAGCTCACGGGTCTTTCGCACAGATACGCAGTATTTT.